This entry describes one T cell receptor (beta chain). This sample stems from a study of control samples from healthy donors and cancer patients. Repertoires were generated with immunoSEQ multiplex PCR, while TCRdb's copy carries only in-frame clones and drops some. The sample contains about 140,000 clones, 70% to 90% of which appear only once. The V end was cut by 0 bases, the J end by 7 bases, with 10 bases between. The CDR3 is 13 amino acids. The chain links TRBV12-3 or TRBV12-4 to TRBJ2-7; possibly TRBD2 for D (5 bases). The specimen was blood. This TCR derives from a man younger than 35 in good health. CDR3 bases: TGTGCCAGCAGTTTAGCGGGTGGAGGTGAGCAGTACTTC. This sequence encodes CASSLAGGGEQYF.